The 2 T cell receptor beta chains below all came from one sample that was sequenced in a study of OX40 agonist ivuxolimab in advanced cancers. Some clones are missing from TCRdb's copy, which holds only in-frame ones; the method was immunoSEQ multiplex PCR. The sample has about 62,000 clones, 79% seen once. The material sequenced was CD4+ or CD8+ T cells sorted from blood, taken in a trial of the OX40 agonist ivuxolimab. All receptors come from an adult with an advanced solid tumor such as melanoma, head and neck, liver or kidney cancer.

This rearrangement joins TRBV5-6 to TRBJ1-6; 8 positions agree with TRBD1. The junction had 8 bases not matched to a gene; V was cut back by 5 bases and J by 7 bases. Looked up from germline, CDR1 is SGHDT and CDR2 is YYEEEE. This CDR3 spans 15 amino acids. Here the CDR3 reads CASRPPGQGNSPLHF. The CDR3 DNA sequence: TGTGCCAGCAGGCCGCCCGGACAGGGCAATTCACCCCTCCACTTT.

The chain links TRBV27 to TRBJ1-5, with unresolved D. Deletions cut 6 bases from V and 0 bases from J, with 12 bases between. CDR3 length: 15 amino acids. The V gene's germline CDR1 is MNHEY and CDR2 SMNVEV (reference sequence). CDR3 DNA sequence: TGTGCCAGCAGCCCATTGCACGGTAGCAATCAGCCCCAGCATTTT. It translates to CASSPLHGSNQPQHF.